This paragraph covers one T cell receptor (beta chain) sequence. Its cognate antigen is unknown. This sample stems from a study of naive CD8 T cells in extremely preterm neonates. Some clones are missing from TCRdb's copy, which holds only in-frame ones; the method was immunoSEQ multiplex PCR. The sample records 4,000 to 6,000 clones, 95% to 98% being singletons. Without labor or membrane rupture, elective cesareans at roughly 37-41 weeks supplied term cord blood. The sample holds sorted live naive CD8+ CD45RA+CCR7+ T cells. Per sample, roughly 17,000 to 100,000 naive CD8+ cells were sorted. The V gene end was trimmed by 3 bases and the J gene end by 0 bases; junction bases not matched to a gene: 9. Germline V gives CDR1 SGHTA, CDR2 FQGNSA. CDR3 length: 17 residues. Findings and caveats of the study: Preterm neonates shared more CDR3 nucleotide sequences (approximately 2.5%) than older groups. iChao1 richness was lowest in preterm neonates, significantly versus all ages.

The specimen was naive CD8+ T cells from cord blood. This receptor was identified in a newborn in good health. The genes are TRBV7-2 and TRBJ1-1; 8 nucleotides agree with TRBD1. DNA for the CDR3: TGTGCCAGCAGCTTTACAGGGACAGGCCTCTTGAACACTGAAGCTTTCTTT. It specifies CASSFTGTGLLNTEAFF. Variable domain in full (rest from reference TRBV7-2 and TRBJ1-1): GAGVSQSPSNKVTEKGKDVELRCDPISGHTALYWYRQSLGQGLEFLIYFQGNSAPDKSGLPSDRFSAERTGGSVSTLTIQRTQQEDSAVYLCASSFTGTGLLNTEAFFGQGTRLTVV.